The clone carrying this TCR beta chain was seen a handful of times. With a J-beta primer mix and a sample-barcoded 5' primer, a second PCR ran roughly 6 to 11 cycles. TCRdb processed the 5' RACE reads anew with MiXCR; each CDR3 protein has one entry. The table has roughly 1,500,000 distinct CDR3 sequences, about 40% seen once. Isolation per sample recovered at least 7 million PBMCs. The data were obtained in a study of blood T cells in healthy people across ages. V gave up 0 bases and J gave up 4 bases, with 4 bases separating them. Germline CDR1 is SGHKS and CDR2 is YYEKEE (reference sequence). The CDR3 length is 12 residues.

The source of this sequence is a woman younger than 35 in good health. The rearrangement links TRBV5-5 to TRBJ1-1; D remains unclear. The sample consisted of blood. The CDR3 sequence is CASSLASTEAFF. CDR3 DNA: TGTGCCAGCAGCTTGGCAAGCACTGAAGCTTTCTTT. Full variable domain (outside the CDR3, taken from reference TRBV5-5 and TRBJ1-1): DAGVTQSPTHLIKTRGQQVTLRCSPISGHKSVSWYQQVLGQGPQFIFQYYEKEERGRGNFPDRFSARQFPNYSSELNVNALLLGDSALYLCASSLASTEAFFGQGTRLTVV.